The rows below give T cell receptor beta chains drawn from one sample of a study of tumor-infiltrating lymphocytes in oesophageal squamous cell carcinoma. Using its own MiXCR run on the PCR reads, TCRdb lists one record per CDR3 protein. The sample yields about 12,000 distinct CDR3 sequences, roughly 50% seen once. The sequenced sample consisted of esophageal tumor tissue. The receptors were gathered from a female donor with esophageal squamous cell carcinoma. Both conserved end residues are part of each CDR3. The D gene is left open where the match is weak. The size field is filled for only some rows; it gives once, few, many or a size class.

j_call v_call d_call clone_size cdr3_aa cdr3_nt
TRBJ1-4 TRBV2 NA many CASSGIGGTNEKLFF TGTGCCAGCAGTGGGATTGGGGGTACTAATGAAAAACTGTTTTTT
TRBJ1-1 TRBV11-2 TRBD1 NA CASSKDRGTEAFF TGTGCCAGCAGCAAGGACAGGGGCACTGAAGCTTTCTTT
TRBJ2-1 TRBV7-3 NA few CASSPAGSGEQFF TGTGCCAGCAGCCCCGCGGGATCGGGTGAGCAGTTCTTC
TRBJ2-5 TRBV11-2 TRBD2 NA CASSSFGLAVFSYNKQYF TGTGCCAGCAGCTCCTTCGGACTAGCGGTCTTCTCCTACAATAAGCAGTACTTC
TRBJ2-5 TRBV2 NA many CASKRSQETQYF TGTGCCAGCAAGCGCTCACAAGAGACCCAGTACTTC
TRBJ1-3 TRBV7-4 TRBD1 NA CASSRRQGESGNTIYF TGTGCCAGCAGTAGGCGACAGGGGGAAAGTGGAAACACCATATATTTT
TRBJ2-2 TRBV7-7 NA few CASSSQGHGTGELFF TGTGCTAGCAGCTCACAGGGCCACGGGACCGGGGAGCTGTTTTTT
TRBJ1-5 TRBV19 NA NA CASTPVGGSLNNQPQHF TGTGCCAGTACCCCGGTGGGGGGCAGCCTTAACAATCAGCCCCAGCATTTT
TRBJ1-1 TRBV28 NA NA CASSERTEAFF TGTGCCAGCAGTGAGCGTACTGAAGCTTTCTTT
TRBJ2-5 TRBV11-2 TRBD2 NA CASSFGTTYQETQYF TGTGCCAGCAGCTTCGGGACTACGTACCAAGAGACCCAGTACTTC
TRBJ2-1 TRBV7-3 TRBD2 NA CASSHSGSLDEQFF TGTGCCAGCAGTCATAGCGGGAGTTTGGATGAGCAGTTCTTC
TRBJ2-2 TRBV5-1 NA NA CASSLSIGFTGELFF TGCGCCAGCAGCTTGAGCATCGGGTTTACCGGGGAGCTGTTTTTT
TRBJ2-3 TRBV7-3 TRBD2 NA CASSSSGGAWDTQYF TGTGCCAGCAGTTCTAGCGGGGGGGCATGGGATACGCAGTATTTT
TRBJ2-2 TRBV7-3 NA NA CASSEGFHTGELFF TGTGCCAGCAGCGAGGGGTTCCACACCGGGGAGCTGTTTTTT
TRBJ1-6 TRBV12-3/TRBV12-4 NA NA CASSSHGTSGSYEQYF TGTGCCAGCAGTTCCCACGGGACTAGCGGGAGCTACGAGCAGTACTTT
TRBJ2-3 TRBV7-3 NA NA CASSPGLSGGTDTQYF TGTGCCAGCAGCCCAGGACTGTCAGGTGGCACAGATACGCAGTATTTT
TRBJ2-1 TRBV10-1 NA NA CASSEAQGEHEQFF TGCGCCAGCAGTGAGGCCCAGGGTGAACATGAGCAGTTCTTC
TRBJ2-1 TRBV7-6 NA NA CASSFDGGSYNEQFF TGTGCCAGCAGCTTTGACGGGGGCTCCTACAATGAGCAGTTCTTC
TRBJ2-1 TRBV12-3/TRBV12-4 NA NA CASSLIPGHNEQFF TGTGCCAGCAGTTTGATCCCGGGACACAATGAGCAGTTCTTC
TRBJ1-5 TRBV28 NA NA CASSLYSNQPQHF TGTGCCAGCAGTTTATACAGCAATCAGCCCCAGCATTTT
TRBJ2-5 TRBV12-3/TRBV12-4 TRBD2 NA CASSRTRGGRPGQETQYF TGTGCCAGCAGTCGAACTAGGGGCGGGAGGCCGGGGCAAGAGACCCAGTACTTC
TRBJ1-2 TRBV7-4 TRBD1 NA CASSPERQGVRGYTF TGTGCCAGCAGCCCTGAGCGACAGGGGGTACGGGGCTACACCTTC
TRBJ2-2 TRBV7-2 NA NA CAHRVSGDGELFF TGTGCCCACAGGGTATCGGGTGACGGGGAGCTGTTTTTT
TRBJ2-5 TRBV27 NA NA CASSLRPSGETQYF TGTGCCAGCAGTTTGCGACCAAGCGGAGAGACCCAGTACTTC
TRBJ2-7 TRBV12-3/TRBV12-4 NA NA CASSLVNVGTIYEQYF TGTGCCAGCAGTTTAGTTAATGTAGGGACAATCTACGAGCAGTACTTC
TRBJ1-5 TRBV27 NA many CASSFQGSQPQHF TGTGCCAGCAGTTTTCAGGGGAGTCAGCCCCAGCATTTT
TRBJ2-7 TRBV5-1 TRBD1 many CASSTGGQGYEQYF TGCGCCAGCAGTACTGGGGGACAGGGCTACGAGCAGTACTTC
TRBJ2-1 TRBV28 NA NA CASSPSMGLSSYNEQFF TGTGCCAGCAGTCCATCAATGGGCTTGAGCTCCTACAATGAGCAGTTCTTC
TRBJ2-5 TRBV7-6 NA once CASSFIGVSSYNELYF TGTGCCAGCAGCTTTATCGGCGTCAGCTCCTACAATGAGCTGTACTTC
TRBJ1-1 TRBV12-5 NA NA CASGHPQGRTEAFF TGTGCTAGTGGACACCCACAGGGTAGGACTGAAGCTTTCTTT
TRBJ2-3 TRBV4-2 TRBD2 few CASSQGKGGRGADTQYF TGTGCCAGCAGCCAAGGGAAGGGCGGGAGGGGGGCAGATACGCAGTATTTT
TRBJ2-6 TRBV7-6 NA NA CASSLKRESPRRDPVLRF NA
TRBJ1-2 TRBV12-3/TRBV12-4 NA NA CASTTETARGYTF TGTGCCAGCACCACCGAGACAGCAAGAGGCTACACCTTC
TRBJ2-1 TRBV7-3 TRBD1 NA CASSSTGEKYNEQFF TGTGCCAGCAGCTCCACAGGGGAGAAATACAATGAGCAGTTCTTC
TRBJ2-1 TRBV7-6 NA NA CASSFLSGGEQFF TGTGCCAGCAGCTTCCTCTCCGGGGGTGAGCAGTTCTTC